A single sample is the source of the 32 T cell receptor beta chains below, sequenced in a study of blood T cell repertoires in COVID-19. Using immunoSEQ multiplex PCR, the repertoire was profiled, and TCRdb retains in-frame clones only, with some absent. In the table there are some 27,000 clones, more than 75% of which are singletons. Input material: peripheral blood. These receptors were taken from a human donor in a cohort sampled during active COVID-19. The donor label of this sample is uncertain.

V and J are TRBV15 and TRBJ1-6; 9 positions agree with TRBD1. Per germline, CDR1 LNHNV and CDR2 YYDKDF (reference sequence). V was clipped by 3 bases and J by 10 bases; unmatched bases: 10. The CDR3 is 16 amino acids. The CDR3 is CATSRDTDRGWSPLHF. Written as DNA, the CDR3 is TGTGCCACCAGCAGGGATACGGACAGGGGATGGTCACCCCTCCACTTT.

This chain connects TRBV15 to TRBJ1-4; maybe TRBD1 (6 bases). The CDR3 is 16 residues long. V was cut by 3 bases and J by 0 bases, with 11 bases left in between. In germline, CDR1 is LNHNV, CDR2 YYDKDF (reference sequence). In nucleotides, the CDR3 is TGTGCCACCAGCAGCGGGACAAAGTCAACTAATGAAAAACTGTTTTTT. It codes for CATSSGTKSTNEKLFF.

The chain uses TRBV5-1 and TRBJ1-2; TRBD1 matches 9 bases. The germline V gene has CDR1 SGHRS and CDR2 YFSETQ. V gave up 3 bases and J gave up 8 bases; unmatched junction bases: 2. CDR3 length: 12 amino acids. The chain's CDR3 is CASSWDREGYTF. CDR3 in DNA: TGCGCCAGCAGCTGGGACAGGGAGGGCTACACCTTC.

The chain uses TRBV18 and TRBJ1-5; D not resolved. The germline V gene encodes CDR1 KGHSH and CDR2 LQKENI. V lost 3 bases to trimming and J lost 3 bases, with 6 bases between them. The CDR3 consists of 13 residues. The CDR3 region is CASSPSSNQPQHF. For the CDR3, the DNA is TGTGCCAGCTCACCTAGTTCCAATCAGCCCCAGCATTTT.

As regards this clone: It is likely a read error, because the conserved phenylalanine at the end of the CDR3 is missing. Because the CDR3's place on the DNA is in doubt, the DNA is left out and the CDR3 is given as listed by TCRdb. The chain combines TRBV2 with TRBJ1-2; the D call of TRBD1 is as the table states it, not checked on the DNA. The V gene's germline CDR1 is SNHLY and CDR2 FYNNEI. Termini included, the CDR3 measures 14 amino acids. This CDR3 reads CASSQTGTGGEVHL.

J is TRBJ2-2 and V is TRBV9, with D maybe TRBD2 (5 bases). CDR1 SGDLS and CDR2 YYNGEE come from the germline V gene. The V gene lost 4 bases and the J gene lost 0 bases, with 10 bases spanning the gap. CDR3 length: 15 residues. CDR3 nucleotides: TGTGCCAGCAGCTTAAGGACTGCGAACACCGGGGAGCTGTTTTTT. Translating gives CASSLRTANTGELFF.

The chain couples TRBV4-1 to TRBJ1-2; 7 positions agree with TRBD1. J lost 3 bases, V lost 0 bases, and 4 bases had no gene match. CDR3 length: 15 residues. Germline V gene sequence: CDR1 MGHRA, CDR2 YSYEKL. The CDR3 DNA sequence: TGCGCCAGCAGCCAAGATGGGACAGTTTACTATGGCTACACCTTC. Encoded protein: CASSQDGTVYYGYTF.

This CDR3 reads CASSLLPNMNTEAFF. The CDR3 nucleotides are TGTGCCAGCAGCCTCCTCCCGAACATGAACACTGAAGCTTTCTTT. The rearrangement joins TRBV3-1 (or the pseudogene TRBV3-2) to TRBJ1-1; D is unclear. The CDR3 has 15 residues. Germline assignment: CDR1 LGHDT and CDR2 YNNKEL (reference sequence). The germline V and J ends were trimmed by 4 bases and 0 bases, with 12 bases remaining between them.

This chain uses TRBV7-3 with TRBJ1-1, with D perhaps matching TRBD1 (5 bases). CDR3 length equals 15 residues. CDR1 is SGHTA and CDR2 is FQGTGA in the germline V gene. V gave up 1 base and J gave up 6 bases, with 15 bases separating them. The CDR3: CASSLNGRDTSEAFF. The CDR3 coding sequence is TGTGCCAGCAGCTTAAATGGCAGGGATACTTCTGAAGCTTTCTTT. Based on the CDR3 plus reference TRBV7-3 and TRBJ1-1, the full variable domain is GAGVSQTPSNKVTEKGKYVELRCDPISGHTALYWYRQSLGQGPEFLIYFQGTGAADDSGLPNDRFFAVRPEGSVSTLKIQRTERGDSAVYLCASSLNGRDTSEAFFGQGTRLTVV.

A single count supports this clone. This chain uses TRBV7-8 with TRBJ2-5; 10 bases align to TRBD2. Germline trimming cut 7 bases from V and 1 base from J; bases unmatched to any gene: 6. The germline V gene encodes CDR1 SGHVS and CDR2 FQNEAQ. This CDR3 spans 15 amino acids. The CDR3 DNA is TGTGCCAGCAAGGGGAGCGGGGGGGTCCAAGAGACCCAGTACTTC. It codes for CASKGSGGVQETQYF.

The chain joins TRBV29-1 to TRBJ1-1; no clear D gene. CDR1 SQVTM and CDR2 ANQGSEA come from the germline V gene. Deletions cut 7 bases from V and 1 base from J, with 16 bases between. The CDR3 spans 14 residues. This CDR3 is CSAFQNTGNTEAFF. CDR3 nucleotides: TGCAGCGCTTTCCAAAACACGGGGAACACTGAAGCTTTCTTT. Variable domain in full (rest from reference TRBV29-1 and TRBJ1-1): SAVISQKPSRDICQRGTSLTIQCQVDSQVTMMFWYRQQPGQSLTLIATANQGSEATYESGFVIDKFPISRPNLTFSTLTVSNMSPEDSSIYLCSAFQNTGNTEAFFGQGTRLTVV.

The rearrangement uses TRBV3-1 (or the pseudogene TRBV3-2) and TRBJ2-5; D is undetermined. The CDR3 loop spans 14 amino acids. V dropped 3 bases and J dropped 7 bases, with 15 bases sitting between them. Germline V CDR1 and CDR2: LGHDT, YNNKEL (reference sequence). The CDR3 protein is CASSHAGSSGTQYF. The CDR3 nucleotides read TGTGCCAGCAGCCACGCCGGGTCATCGGGGACCCAGTACTTC.

The J gene is TRBJ2-2, the V gene TRBV3-1 (or the pseudogene TRBV3-2); 7 bases are shared with TRBD1. CDR1 and CDR2 from the germline V gene are LGHDT and YNNKEL (reference sequence). The CDR3 is 17 amino acids. With V trimmed by 4 bases and J by 0 bases, 8 bases remained unmatched. The CDR3 region is CASSPSVGTANTGELFF. The DNA of the CDR3 is TGTGCCAGCAGCCCCTCTGTCGGGACAGCGAACACCGGGGAGCTGTTTTTT.

The chain employs TRBV19 and TRBJ2-1, with 11 positions matching TRBD2. The CDR3 runs 15 residues. Germline CDR1 LNHDA, CDR2 SQIVND (reference sequence). Germline trimming cut 3 bases from V and 4 bases from J; bases unmatched to any gene: 2. CDR3 DNA: TGTGCCAGTAGTATGACTAGCGGGACTTACAATGAGCAGTTCTTC. This codes for CASSMTSGTYNEQFF.

The gene calls are TRBV5-6 and TRBJ2-1, with D possibly TRBD2 on 6 matching bases. Germline V gene data show CDR1 as SGHDT and CDR2 as YYEEEE. V was cut by 3 bases and J by 0 bases, with 19 bases left in between. The CDR3 is 18 residues long. CDR3 nucleotides: TGTGCCAGCAGCTCCCCGAGGAGGGGATCGAGCTCCTACAATGAGCAGTTCTTC. It encodes CASSSPRRGSSSYNEQFF.

V usage is TRBV18 and J usage is TRBJ1-4, with D tentatively TRBD1 (6 bases). Trimming pared 5 bases from V and 5 bases from J, leaving 12 bases between. The CDR3 sequence is 14 residues long. CDR1 is KGHSH and CDR2 is LQKENI in the germline V gene. In DNA form, the CDR3 reads TGTGCCAGCTCATACGGACAGAGGAATGAAAAACTGTTTTTT. Residues: CASSYGQRNEKLFF.

The V and J genes are TRBV6-5 and TRBJ2-3; 7 bases line up with TRBD1. The CDR3 spans 15 residues. Germline trimming cut 8 bases from V and 4 bases from J; bases unmatched to any gene: 12. CDR1 and CDR2 from the germline V gene are MNHEY and SVGAGI. The CDR3 sequence is CASAPQGMSADTQYF. The DNA for the CDR3 is TGTGCCAGCGCGCCACAGGGGATGAGTGCAGATACGCAGTATTTT.

This sequence joins TRBV7-2 and TRBJ2-7; 7 positions match TRBD2. The ends lost 2 bases at V and 3 bases at J; junction bases unmatched: 4. Germline-derived CDR1 and CDR2 are SGHTA and FQGNSA. The CDR3 is made up of 14 amino acids. Here the CDR3 DNA reads TGTGCCAGCAGCTTACAGCGGGGAATCTACGAGCAGTACTTC. Its protein product is CASSLQRGIYEQYF.

The chain is built from TRBV15 and TRBJ2-7; TRBD1 might be the D (6 bases). V shed 5 bases and J shed 3 bases, with 14 bases lying between them. The CDR3 is 14 residues long. CDR1 LNHNV and CDR2 YYDKDF come from the germline V gene (reference sequence). The CDR3 protein is CATSLQGSGYEQYF. In nucleotides, the CDR3 is TGTGCCACCAGCTTACAGGGTTCGGGCTACGAGCAGTACTTC.

This chain joins TRBV19 and TRBJ2-4; 9 bases map to TRBD1. The CDR3 is made up of 17 amino acids. J gave up 1 base and V 2 bases, and 6 bases lay outside the gene matches. Germline CDR1 and CDR2: LNHDA and SQIVND (reference sequence). The CDR3: CASSIRTGDEAKNIQYF. CDR3 DNA: TGTGCCAGTAGTATACGGACAGGGGATGAGGCCAAAAACATTCAGTACTTC.

The V call is TRBV9, the J call TRBJ1-1, with D tentatively TRBD1 (6 bases). Germline CDR1 reads SGDLS; CDR2 reads YYNGEE. Trimming removed 3 bases from V and 6 bases from J, with 15 bases in between. This CDR3 is built from 14 residues. The CDR3 sequence is CASSAGGIISEAFF. CDR3 nucleotides: TGTGCCAGCAGCGCTGGGGGCATTATCTCTGAAGCTTTCTTT.

V gene TRBV9 combines with J gene TRBJ1-1; D not certain. Deletions cut 0 bases from V and 13 bases from J, with 13 bases between. Germline CDR1 and CDR2: SGDLS and YYNGEE. The CDR3 runs to 12 residues. CDR3 in DNA: TGTGCCAGCAGCGTAGCAGGATTTGGGCTTTTCTTT. Translating it yields CASSVAGFGLFF.

The chain uses TRBV12-3 or TRBV12-4 and TRBJ1-1; D gene ambiguous. The CDR3 runs 13 residues. V shed 3 bases and J shed 10 bases, with 15 bases lying between them. As DNA, the CDR3 is TGTGCCAGCAGTTTGAACCCCAGGATCGTAGCTTTCTTT. It encodes CASSLNPRIVAFF.

The chain has TRBV7-2 and TRBJ2-3, with 9 positions matching TRBD2. CDR1 is SGHTA and CDR2 is FQGNSA in the germline V gene. The CDR3 is 15 residues long. The V segment lost 3 bases and the J segment 2 bases; nucleotides outside the gene matches: 3. CDR3 bases: TGTGCCAGCAGCTTCAGCGGGGGGCCCACAGATACGCAGTATTTT. Protein product: CASSFSGGPTDTQYF.

This rearrangement joins TRBV7-2 to TRBJ1-1; no reliable D call. The V gene's germline CDR1 is SGHTA and CDR2 FQGNSA. This CDR3 spans 13 amino acids. Trimming took off 1 base at V and 1 base at J, with 4 bases between the two ends. CDR3 region: CASSLGQNTEAFF. The CDR3 nucleotides read TGTGCCAGCAGCTTAGGTCAGAACACTGAAGCTTTCTTT.

V gene TRBV5-1 combines with J gene TRBJ1-3; 7 bases line up with TRBD1. With 3 bases clipped from V and 4 bases from J, the junction kept 13 bases outside the gene matches. The CDR3 runs 17 residues. The V gene's germline CDR1 is SGHRS and CDR2 YFSETQ. Here the CDR3 reads CASSSSGGQTNGNTIYF. CDR3 nucleotides: TGCGCCAGCAGCTCGTCCGGGGGACAGACCAACGGAAACACCATATATTTT.

The CDR3 DNA sequence: TGTGCCAGCAGCTTTCAGCAAGAGACCCAGTACTTC. This encodes CASSFQQETQYF. The chain employs TRBV7-2 and TRBJ2-5; D is unclear. Germline V gene data show CDR1 as SGHTA and CDR2 as FQGNSA. The V end lost 3 bases, the J end lost 2 bases, and 4 bases lay between the germline ends. This CDR3 spans 12 amino acids.

The chain carries TRBV4-3 and TRBJ2-2; D is undetermined. The CDR3 covers 14 residues. Germline assignment: CDR1 LGHNA and CDR2 YSLEER. V gave up 6 bases and J gave up 1 base, with 9 bases separating them. CDR3 sequence (DNA): TGCGCCAGCAGGGTCGGTATGAACACCGGGGAGCTGTTTTTT. Encoded protein: CASRVGMNTGELFF.

This chain uses TRBV28 with TRBJ2-7; a weak D match, TRBD1 (6 bases). Germline V gene data show CDR1 as MDHEN and CDR2 as SYDVKM. Trimming shortened V by 4 bases and J by 6 bases, and 10 bases separated the two germline ends. The CDR3 sequence is 12 residues long. CDR3 protein: CASSSTGPEQYF. CDR3 in DNA: TGTGCCAGCAGTTCAACAGGGCCCGAGCAGTACTTC.

The gene calls are TRBV15 and TRBJ1-2; 8 bases match TRBD1. There are 13 residues in the CDR3. J gave up 8 bases and V 0 bases, and 2 bases lay outside the gene matches. Germline assignment: CDR1 LNHNV and CDR2 YYDKDF (reference sequence). DNA for the CDR3: TGTGCCACCAGCAGAGACAGGGGGCAGGGCTACACCTTC. Translating it yields CATSRDRGQGYTF.

This clone was observed a few times. The chain is built from TRBV29-1 and TRBJ2-7; tentative D call: TRBD2 (5 bases). The V end was cut by 4 bases, the J end by 2 bases, with 15 bases between. The germline CDR1 and CDR2 sequences are SQVTM and ANQGSEA. This CDR3 has 14 residues. Written as DNA, the CDR3 is TGCAGCGTTGGAGGGTCAGTCACTGCCTACGAGCAGTACTTC. This gives the protein CSVGGSVTAYEQYF.

This rearrangement joins TRBV5-5 to TRBJ2-7, with 10 bases fitting TRBD2. This CDR3 is 15 amino acids long. Germline CDR1 reads SGHKS; CDR2 reads YYEKEE (reference sequence). With V trimmed by 5 bases and J by 5 bases, 10 bases remained unmatched. The CDR3 here is CASRSALAGGHEQYF. In DNA form, the CDR3 reads TGTGCCAGCAGGTCGGCCTTAGCGGGGGGCCACGAGCAGTACTTC.